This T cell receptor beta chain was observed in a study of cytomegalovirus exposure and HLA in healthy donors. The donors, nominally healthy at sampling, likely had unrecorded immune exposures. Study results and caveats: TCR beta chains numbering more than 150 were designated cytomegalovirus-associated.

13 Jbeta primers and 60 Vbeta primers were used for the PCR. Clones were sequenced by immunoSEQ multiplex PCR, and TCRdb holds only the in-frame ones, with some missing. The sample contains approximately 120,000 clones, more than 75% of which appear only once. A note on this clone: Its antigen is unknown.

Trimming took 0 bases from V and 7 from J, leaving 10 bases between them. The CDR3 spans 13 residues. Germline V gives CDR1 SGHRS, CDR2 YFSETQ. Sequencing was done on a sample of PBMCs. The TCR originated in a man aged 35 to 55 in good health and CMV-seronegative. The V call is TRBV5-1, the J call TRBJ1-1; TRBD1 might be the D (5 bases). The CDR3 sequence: CASSLGGGYEAFF. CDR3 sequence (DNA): TGCGCCAGCAGCTTGGGGGGGGGTTATGAAGCTTTCTTT.